Listed here are 21 T cell receptor beta chains from one sample, sequenced in a study of T cells after yellow fever vaccination. TCRdb re-analysed the 5' RACE reads in MiXCR, keeping a single row per CDR3 protein. The table includes hundreds of thousands of distinct CDR3 sequences, less than 20% detected once. The sample was PBMCs, taken 5 days after the first yellow fever vaccination. These receptors were collected from a man in his late teens or twenties who received the YFV17D yellow fever vaccine.

This clonotype was picked up a small number of times. The V and J genes are TRBV7-8 and TRBJ2-1, with D perhaps TRBD2 (5 bases). The ends were cut back, 4 bases at V and 4 bases at J, with 17 bases in the middle. This CDR3 spans 16 amino acids. Germline-derived CDR1 and CDR2 are SGHVS and FQNEAQ. Here the CDR3 DNA reads TGTGCCAGCAGCTCCGGGGATCTCGGGGAGTACAATGAGCAGTTCTTC. Translation: CASSSGDLGEYNEQFF.

V gene TRBV9 combines with J gene TRBJ2-3; D is undetermined. Trimming removed 0 bases at V and 0 bases at J, with 8 bases between. The CDR3 contains 15 residues. Germline V gene sequence: CDR1 SGDLS, CDR2 YYNGEE. CDR3 DNA sequence: TGTGCCAGCAGCGTAGGTTTCACTAGCACAGATACGCAGTATTTT. This sequence encodes CASSVGFTSTDTQYF.

This clonotype came up a few times. The chain carries TRBV5-1 and TRBJ1-2; 7 bases map to TRBD1. CDR3 length equals 14 residues. V shed 4 bases, J shed 4 bases, and the junction held 7 bases outside the gene matches. Germline V gene sequence: CDR1 SGHRS, CDR2 YFSETQ. CDR3 residues: CASSRTRDSYGYTF. The CDR3 coding sequence is TGCGCCAGCAGCCGTACCCGGGACAGCTATGGCTACACCTTC.

The chain has TRBV12-3 or TRBV12-4 and TRBJ2-5, with D possibly matching TRBD2 (6 bases). V shed 8 bases and J shed 2 bases, with 12 bases lying between them. This CDR3 is 13 amino acids long. CDR3 amino acids: CASGGRDQETQYF. In DNA form, the CDR3 reads TGTGCCAGCGGGGGGAGAGATCAAGAGACCCAGTACTTC.

This clonotype came up a few times. The chain has TRBV20-1 and TRBJ1-5; D is unresolved. Germline values: CDR1 DFQATT, CDR2 SNEGSKA (reference sequence). The CDR3 consists of 15 residues. V shed 4 bases and J shed 4 bases, with 17 bases lying between them. DNA of the CDR3: TGCAGTGCTACCTCCCCTGGCTTAGGTAATCAGCCCCAGCATTTT. As protein: CSATSPGLGNQPQHF.

This rearrangement joins TRBV5-4 to TRBJ2-7, with D maybe TRBD1 (5 bases). V lost 0 bases, J lost 3 bases, and 13 bases lay in between. This CDR3 contains 15 residues. Germline loops: CDR1 SGHNT, CDR2 YYREEE (reference sequence). CDR3 amino acids: CASSLDRQGSYEQYF. CDR3 coding DNA: TGTGCCAGCAGCTTGGATCGGCAGGGTAGCTACGAGCAGTACTTC.

The gene calls are TRBV10-3 and TRBJ2-1; no clear D gene. The CDR3 sequence is 13 residues long. V dropped 5 bases and J dropped 7 bases, with 12 bases sitting between them. Germline V gene data show CDR1 as ENHRY and CDR2 as SYGVKD. The CDR3 nucleotides are TGTGCCATCAGTCTGGGGTTAGGGAATGAGCAGTTCTTC. It codes for CAISLGLGNEQFF.

The CDR3 DNA reads TGCGCCAGCAGGGTACAGGGTGCAGATACGCAGTATTTT. Translated: CASRVQGADTQYF. The V call is TRBV5-1, the J call TRBJ2-3; possibly TRBD1 for D (6 bases). The V end lost 5 bases, the J end lost 4 bases, and 11 bases lay between the germline ends. CDR3 size: 13 residues. Germline CDR1 SGHRS, CDR2 YFSETQ.

In its sample, this clonotype was seen a few times. The rearrangement uses TRBV5-6 and TRBJ2-1; TRBD2 aligns across 7 bases. Germline V gene data show CDR1 as SGHDT and CDR2 as YYEEEE. The CDR3 spans 13 residues. V trimming: 1 base; J trimming: 10 bases; junction bases outside the gene matches: 5. The DNA for the CDR3 is TGTGCCAGCAGCTTGCGCGGGGGAGGGGAGCAGTTCTTC. Residues: CASSLRGGGEQFF.

This rearrangement joins TRBV12-3 or TRBV12-4 to TRBJ2-7, with 10 bases lining up with TRBD1. V lost 5 bases, J lost 6 bases, and 10 bases stayed unmatched. The length of the CDR3 is 15 residues. The CDR3 reads CASSGRDRGLSEQYF. The DNA of the CDR3 is TGTGCCAGCAGTGGCCGGGACAGGGGACTTTCCGAGCAGTACTTC.

V gene TRBV5-1 combines with J gene TRBJ2-3; 12 bases fit TRBD2. With 4 bases clipped from V and 8 bases from J, the junction kept 5 bases outside the gene matches. CDR1 and CDR2 from the germline V gene are SGHRS and YFSETQ. The CDR3 is 14 amino acids. CDR3 DNA sequence: TGCGCCAGCAGCCCCGGACTAGCGGGGATTACGCAGTATTTT. Amino acid sequence: CASSPGLAGITQYF.

This chain connects TRBV9 to TRBJ2-3; D remains ambiguous. Germline values: CDR1 SGDLS, CDR2 YYNGEE. V was clipped by 3 bases and J by 3 bases, with 5 bases between them. The CDR3 is made up of 12 amino acids. The CDR3 loop reads CASSGQTDTQYF. DNA of the CDR3: TGTGCCAGCAGCGGTCAGACAGATACGCAGTATTTT. Using reference TRBV9 and TRBJ2-3 for the parts outside the CDR3, the full variable domain is DSGVTQTPKHLITATGQRVTLRCSPRSGDLSVYWYQQSLDQGLQFLIQYYNGEERAKGNILERFSAQQFPDLHSELNLSSLELGDSALYFCASSGQTDTQYFGPGTRLTVL.

V gene TRBV6-2 or TRBV6-3 combines with J gene TRBJ2-7; 7 bases map to TRBD2. The junction had 4 bases not matched to a gene; V was cut back by 8 bases and J by 3 bases. CDR1 and CDR2 (germline): MNHEY, SVGEGT. The CDR3 covers 12 residues. The CDR3 region is CASWDYVYEQYF. In nucleotides, the CDR3 is TGTGCCAGCTGGGACTACGTCTACGAGCAGTACTTC.

This clonotype was counted only a few times. The genes are TRBV4-2 and TRBJ2-2, with TRBD2 matching 13 bases. The germline gives CDR1 LGHNA, CDR2 YNFKEQ. The CDR3 consists of 16 residues. After removal of 2 bases from V and 7 bases from J, the junction contained 4 bases not matched to a gene. CDR3 nucleotide sequence: TGTGCCAGCAGCCAACTACTAGCGGGGGGGCACGGGGAGCTGTTTTTT. This sequence encodes CASSQLLAGGHGELFF.

This clonotype has more than one count but fewer than ten. The chain has TRBV6-2 or TRBV6-3 and TRBJ1-5, with TRBD1 as a possible D gene (6 bases). CDR3 length equals 14 residues. The germline gives CDR1 MNHEY, CDR2 SVGEGT. The germline V and J ends were trimmed by 10 bases and 1 base, with 14 bases remaining between them. The CDR3 here is CATSRDTSNQPQHF. DNA for the CDR3: TGTGCCACAAGTCGGGACACGAGCAATCAGCCCCAGCATTTT.

The chain joins TRBV20-1 to TRBJ2-5; D possibly corresponds to TRBD1 (6 bases). The V gene lost 5 bases and the J gene lost 5 bases, with 15 bases spanning the gap. CDR3 length equals 13 residues. Germline V gene data show CDR1 as DFQATT and CDR2 as SNEGSKA (reference sequence). The CDR3 sequence: CSALDRILETQYF. The CDR3 DNA reads as TGCAGTGCTTTGGACAGAATTTTGGAGACCCAGTACTTC.

V usage is TRBV24-1 and J usage is TRBJ2-3; TRBD2 agrees at 7 bases. The germline V gene has CDR1 KGHDR and CDR2 SFDVKD. The CDR3 loop spans 15 amino acids. J gave up 5 bases and V 4 bases, and 8 bases lay outside the gene matches. CDR3 DNA sequence: TGTGCCACCAGTGACTCCGGGGGGATGAGAGATACGCAGTATTTT. This translates into CATSDSGGMRDTQYF.

The genes are TRBV6-1 and TRBJ2-1; a weak D match, TRBD2 (6 bases). The CDR3 loop spans 15 amino acids. V was pared by 7 bases and J by 5 bases, with 18 bases between. From germline, CDR1 is MNHNS and CDR2 SASEGT. This CDR3 reads CASTHRVGGDNEQFF. In DNA, the CDR3 is TGTGCCAGCACCCACCGCGTGGGAGGAGACAATGAGCAGTTCTTC.

This clonotype was observed at least ten times. The V and J genes are TRBV12-3 or TRBV12-4 and TRBJ2-2, with D perhaps being TRBD1 or TRBD2 (5 bases each). V was cut by 5 bases and J by 3 bases, with 13 bases left in between. The CDR3 has 15 amino acids. In DNA form, the CDR3 reads TGTGCCAGCAGTAACGGGGCGCAGGACACCGGGGAGCTGTTTTTT. Translating it yields CASSNGAQDTGELFF.

The chain joins TRBV28 to TRBJ2-3; a weak D match, TRBD2 (7 bases). Per the germline V gene, CDR1 is MDHEN and CDR2 is SYDVKM. Trimming took off 3 bases at V and 5 bases at J, with 18 bases between the two ends. CDR3 length equals 16 residues. The chain's CDR3 is CASSFLGGGAGDTQYF. CDR3 nucleotide sequence: TGTGCCAGCAGTTTCCTTGGGGGGGGGGCAGGAGATACGCAGTATTTT. The whole variable domain, remainder taken from reference TRBV28 and TRBJ2-3, is DVKVTQSSRYLVKRTGEKVFLECVQDMDHENMFWYRQDPGLGLRLIYFSYDVKMKEKGDIPEGYSVSREKKERFSLILESASTNQTSMYLCASSFLGGGAGDTQYFGPGTRLTVL.

This clonotype was recorded many times. V and J are TRBV7-2 and TRBJ1-5; 9 bases agree with TRBD1. With 5 bases clipped from V and 7 bases from J, the junction kept 9 bases outside the gene matches. The CDR3 length is 15 residues. Looked up from germline, CDR1 is SGHTA and CDR2 is FQGNSA. Here the CDR3 reads CASSPRDRAVQPQHF. CDR3 DNA: TGTGCCAGCAGCCCGAGGGACAGGGCGGTCCAGCCCCAGCATTTT.